Shown below are 17 T cell receptor beta chains from a single sample sequenced in a study of vaccination and CD4 T cells after COVID-19. Sequencing of the DNA from cultured CD4+ T cells was carried out with the Oncomine TCR Beta short-read assay. Using its own MiXCR run on the PCR reads, TCRdb lists one record per CDR3 protein. This table has around 27,000 distinct CDR3 sequences, roughly a third appearing once. Time point noted: late sampling 161 to 241 days after vaccination in a few convalescent patients. The treatment is: approximately 9-day PBMC culture with coronavirus spike peptide pools or control peptides (ViraFEST assay). Their antigen targets remain unknown. The sequencing here drew on CD4+ T cells from blood, cultured in vitro, taken about 7 months after SARS-CoV-2 vaccination. Receptors originate from a human donor who had recovered from COVID-19.

The V and J genes are TRBV2 and TRBJ2-1, with 12 nucleotides matching TRBD2. The germline V gene encodes CDR1 SNHLY and CDR2 FYNNEI. The junction had 11 bases not matched to a gene; V was cut back by 8 bases and J by 0 bases. The CDR3 has 18 amino acids. The CDR3 DNA is TGTGCCAGCGGTACCGGGACTAGCGGGTCCCGCTCCTACAATGAGCAGTTCTTC. Protein product: CASGTGTSGSRSYNEQFF.

The chain combines TRBV11-2 with TRBJ2-3; no clear D gene. Germline CDR1 reads SGHAT; CDR2 reads FQNNGV. This CDR3 is built from 11 residues. V gave up 5 bases and J gave up 7 bases, with 7 bases separating them. This CDR3 is CASSPDYTQYF. CDR3 bases: TGTGCCAGCAGCCCCGACTATACGCAGTATTTT.

This clonotype was detected only a few times. The chain recombines TRBV20-1 with TRBJ2-6; TRBD1 matches 11 bases. The CDR3 is 19 amino acids. CDR1 DFQATT and CDR2 SNEGSKA come from the germline V gene (reference sequence). Trimming took 6 bases from V and 0 from J; bases not matched to a gene: 13. The CDR3 protein is CSAARGGQGVVSGANVLTF. CDR3 bases: TGCAGTGCCGCTAGAGGGGGACAGGGGGTAGTCTCTGGGGCCAACGTCCTGACTTTC.

This clonotype was detected only a few times. This chain links TRBV29-1 with TRBJ2-7; 8 nucleotides match TRBD2. Per the germline V gene, CDR1 is SQVTM and CDR2 is ANQGSEA. Unmatched junction bases numbered 10, after V lost 6 bases and J lost 3 bases. The CDR3 contains 14 residues. The CDR3 here is CSVWGTSASYEQYF. The DNA for the CDR3 is TGCAGCGTGTGGGGGACTAGTGCAAGCTACGAGCAGTACTTC.

This clonotype was seen more than once but under ten times. V usage is TRBV6-1 and J usage is TRBJ1-2, with 7 bases that match TRBD1. The CDR3 has 15 amino acids. V lost 5 bases to trimming and J lost 3 bases; unmatched junction nucleotides: 9. Germline loops: CDR1 MNHNS, CDR2 SASEGT. CDR3 sequence (DNA): TGTGCCAGCAGTCAGTACAGGGGACGTGACTATGGCTACACCTTC. Residues: CASSQYRGRDYGYTF.

A few counts support this clonotype. The chain joins TRBV7-2 to TRBJ2-7; possible D gene TRBD1, 6 bases. V shed 3 bases and J shed 3 bases, with 12 bases lying between them. CDR1 is SGHTA and CDR2 is FQGNSA in the germline V gene. The CDR3 is made up of 14 amino acids. CDR3 region: CASSLKGVHYEQYF. CDR3 bases: TGTGCCAGCAGCTTGAAGGGGGTTCACTACGAGCAGTACTTC.

This clonotype was seen a few times. The chain recombines TRBV6-1 with TRBJ1-5; D possibly corresponds to TRBD1 (6 bases). With 8 bases removed from V and 4 bases from J, the gap between germline ends came to 12 bases. The CDR3 length is 13 residues. Germline loops: CDR1 MNHNS, CDR2 SASEGT. CDR3 in amino acids: CASGRDRNQPQHF. CDR3 nucleotides: TGTGCCAGCGGGCGAGACAGGAATCAGCCCCAGCATTTT.

V gene TRBV6-2 or TRBV6-3 combines with J gene TRBJ2-3; 7 bases map to TRBD2. Germline CDR1 is MNHEY and CDR2 is SVGEGT. The CDR3 covers 15 residues. V gave up 2 bases and J gave up 2 bases; unmatched junction bases: 4. This CDR3 is CASSYGGGNTDTQYF. DNA of the CDR3: TGTGCCAGCAGTTACGGCGGGGGAAACACAGATACGCAGTATTTT.

This clonotype has just a few counts. The rearrangement uses TRBV7-2 and TRBJ2-5, with D tentatively TRBD1 (6 bases). The V end was cut by 7 bases, the J end by 5 bases, with 20 bases between. This CDR3 spans 15 amino acids. Per the germline V gene, CDR1 is SGHTA and CDR2 is FQGNSA. The CDR3 DNA follows: TGTGCCAGCACCCTGGGGGTTGGGGGCAGGGAGACCCAGTACTTC. Its translation is CASTLGVGGRETQYF. Variable domain in full (rest from reference TRBV7-2 and TRBJ2-5): GAGVSQSPSNKVTEKGKDVELRCDPISGHTALYWYRQSLGQGLEFLIYFQGNSAPDKSGLPSDRFSAERTGGSVSTLTIQRTQQEDSAVYLCASTLGVGGRETQYFGPGTRLLVL.

The V gene is TRBV28, the J gene TRBJ2-2; 13 bases map to TRBD2. The V gene end was trimmed by 5 bases and the J gene end by 4 bases; junction bases not matched to a gene: 7. The CDR3 runs to 17 residues. Germline CDR1 MDHEN, CDR2 SYDVKM. The CDR3 here is CASSKLAGGRGTGELFF. Here the CDR3 DNA reads TGTGCCAGCAGTAAACTAGCGGGAGGGCGCGGCACCGGGGAGCTGTTTTTT.

This clonotype was counted a few times. The chain joins TRBV19 to TRBJ1-1, with D possibly matching TRBD1 (5 bases). Germline assignment: CDR1 LNHDA and CDR2 SQIVND (reference sequence). This CDR3 has 16 residues. Deletions cut 1 base from V and 0 bases from J, with 12 bases between. DNA of the CDR3: TGTGCCAGTAGTATAGGGGGCGGAGGTATGAACACTGAAGCTTTCTTT. Protein sequence: CASSIGGGGMNTEAFF.

This chain joins TRBV20-1 and TRBJ2-1; 8 nucleotides agree with TRBD2. CDR3 length equals 18 residues. Unmatched junction bases numbered 19, after V lost 2 bases and J lost 7 bases. From germline, CDR1 is DFQATT and CDR2 SNEGSKA (reference sequence). The chain's CDR3 is CSARQPPMLSGSGNEQFF. The CDR3 coding sequence is TGCAGTGCTAGACAGCCCCCAATGTTGAGCGGGAGTGGGAATGAGCAGTTCTTC.

The J gene is TRBJ2-3, the V gene TRBV5-1; 15 bases agree with TRBD2. V dropped 3 bases and J dropped 2; count of bases not matched to a gene: 1. Germline-derived CDR1 and CDR2 are SGHRS and YFSETQ. The CDR3 extends over 16 amino acids. This chain's CDR3 is CASSWTSGRATDTQYF. Here the CDR3 DNA reads TGCGCCAGCAGCTGGACTAGCGGGAGGGCCACAGATACGCAGTATTTT.

This clonotype occurred a few times. V gene TRBV5-1 combines with J gene TRBJ2-3; D remains ambiguous. The germline V gene encodes CDR1 SGHRS and CDR2 YFSETQ. The CDR3 totals 16 residues. Deletions cut 0 bases from V and 0 bases from J, with 11 bases between. The CDR3 bases are TGCGCCAGCAGCTTGGCAGCAACAACTAGCACAGATACGCAGTATTTT. The encoded protein is CASSLAATTSTDTQYF.

This clonotype showed up just a few times. CDR3 residues: CSAPRGAGDGYTF. In DNA form, the CDR3 reads TGCAGTGCGCCGAGGGGGGCAGGGGATGGCTACACCTTC. The V call is TRBV20-1, the J call TRBJ1-2; maybe TRBD1 (6 bases). Germline values: CDR1 DFQATT, CDR2 SNEGSKA (reference sequence). This CDR3 is built from 13 residues. Trimming took off 6 bases at V and 6 bases at J, with 17 bases between the two ends.

The chain is built from TRBV4-1 and TRBJ2-3; TRBD2 agrees at 13 bases. The CDR3 covers 16 residues. After removal of 3 bases from V and 1 base from J, the junction contained 1 base not matched to a gene. CDR1 is MGHRA, CDR2 YSYEKL, per germline. The CDR3 is CASSQGTSGGTDTQYF. The CDR3 nucleotides are TGCGCCAGCAGCCAGGGGACTAGCGGGGGCACAGATACGCAGTATTTT.

The genes are TRBV4-1 and TRBJ2-1; 10 bases map to TRBD1. Germline V gene lookup returns CDR1 MGHRA and CDR2 YSYEKL. V was clipped by 1 base and J by 1 base; unmatched bases: 13. The CDR3 spans 20 residues. As DNA, the CDR3 is TGCGCCAGCAGCCAAGCCAAGGACAGGGGGTGGGCTGGATCCTACAATGAGCAGTTCTTC. It is translated as CASSQAKDRGWAGSYNEQFF.